This T cell receptor (beta chain) derives from a study of blood T cells in healthy people across ages (dated by TCRdb to between 2014 and 2017). Background on the whole study: In model experiments, template switching captured about one uniquely barcoded TCR beta cDNA molecule for every two T cells. Age-related changes in TCR beta repertoire diversity were measured in the study by deep sequencing normalized with unique cDNA molecular identifiers. The donors were split into four age groups: young (average about 15 years), middle-aged (around 40), aged (more than 55) and long-lived (approximately 80). To avoid experimental bias, donors of different ages were spread randomly across the sequencing lanes. Two additional independent replicas of 1 million unique cDNA reads from the same blood draw were analyzed for two donors (one aged 18 to 29 and one aged 80 or older).

Systemically healthy Caucasian individuals from Russia, around 38 in total and aged roughly 6 to 100 years, were included as donors. Each donor gave about 9.8 milliliters of peripheral blood, drawn into EDTA-treated Vacutainer tubes. Ficoll-Paque density-gradient centrifugation was used to isolate PBMCs, with at least 6.5 million per sample. Total RNA, at least 6 micrograms per sample, was extracted from PBMCs with Trizol reagent. The percentages of naive CD45RAhigh/CD27high T cells were determined by flow cytometry on a PBMC aliquot from every donor. The library relied on 5' RACE. The reads were generated on an Illumina HiSeq 2500. A second PCR of about 7 to 12 cycles was run with a J-beta primer mix and a sample-barcoded 5' primer. A unique molecular identifier was introduced onto each TCR beta cDNA molecule by a template-switch 5' adaptor carrying 12 random nucleotides. At least 3 million CDR3-containing paired-end reads were obtained from each sample. The Mint cDNA synthesis kit, primed by a TRBC-specific oligonucleotide, was used to synthesize first-strand cDNA from all RNA. Following uracil-DNA glycosylase treatment, all cDNA underwent a first 18-cycle PCR with the universal primers M1SS and BC2_uni_R. The authors processed their data as follows. Each sample was normalized by randomly selecting 1 million high-quality reads, each carrying a distinct molecular identifier. Instead of being binned into consensus sequences, reads with shared molecular identifiers were discarded. MiTCR, with a Q25 quality threshold and the strictest error-elimination algorithm, was used for CDR3 identification, clonotype clustering and error correction. Lower-bound total TCR beta diversity was estimated with a nonparametric unseen species model using Euler transformation. TCRdb redid the processing of the public reads, applying fastp at Q25 and MiXCR, and retained in-frame beta chains. Each record represents a unique CDR3 protein, reported with the most common genes and DNA among its rows. In this record, the V and J calls reflect TCRdb's handling and not the investigators' own analysis. A total of about 800,000 distinct CDR3 sequences appear in this sample, roughly 64% of them only once. In total, the top ten clones hold 20% to 25% of the sample.

The CDR3 starts with the cysteine, ends with the phenylalanine, and has 13 residues. Left in the record is the CDR3 DNA by itself, 39 bases read in frame from the first base. CDR1 is given as SGDLS and CDR2 as YYNGEE, both from the germline V gene. V gives up 5 bases and J gives up 9 bases, and the segment between their germline ends measures 15 bases. Here is what the overall study found, with its caveats: Because profiling used bulk unsorted PBMCs, naive and antigen-experienced compartments could not be compared conclusively. Observed TCR beta diversity per million T cells fell roughly linearly with age, and a significant reduction was already apparent by age around 40. Estimates of total diversity based on one million sequenced T cells were considered lower bounds and underestimates. The percentage of naive T cells measured by flow cytometry correlated strongly with observed TCR beta diversity. The long-lived group showed more naive CD4+ T cells, fewer expanded clones and increased TCR diversity than the aged group, suggesting age selection. Donor CMV infection status was unknown, potentially confounding age-related changes in expanded clonotypes.

To note about this clonotype: Its antigen target is currently unknown. It has no much larger one-base neighbor in the sample; base qualities were not kept.

The sequence links TRBV9 to TRBJ2-1, with the D gene not confidently named. The sample comprised blood. The source of this sequence is a man aged 25 to 45 in good health. Read as DNA, the sequence is TGTGCCAGCAGATCCCCCTATAGTACTGAGCAGTTCTTC. Protein translation: CASRSPYSTEQFF. Here the CDR3 is joined to the reference TRBV9 and TRBJ2-1 genes, and the full variable domain is: DSGVTQTPKHLITATGQRVTLRCSPRSGDLSVYWYQQSLDQGLQFLIQYYNGEERAKGNILERFSAQQFPDLHSELNLSSLELGDSALYFCASRSPYSTEQFFGPGTRLTVL.